This TCR beta chain was retrieved from a study of human T cells and chemical hapten exposure. Stated time point: pre-sensitization, week 0. As to treatment: therapeutic diphenylcyclopropenone sensitization with weekly scalp DPC. Each CDR3 protein is one row after TCRdb ran MiXCR on the RACE reads. The sample lists roughly 80,000 distinct CDR3 sequences; about 15% were seen once. This clonotype showed up just a few times. This CDR3 is 14 amino acids long. Trimming at V came to 6 bases and at J to 4 bases, leaving 6 bases not matched to a gene. The chain carries TRBV12-3 or TRBV12-4 and TRBJ2-5; 9 bases agree with TRBD1. The origin of this receptor is a woman aged 45-65 years with alopecia areata. Some clones in this sample may be carry-over from other donors' samples. The source material was whole blood, sampled in connection with sensitization to the hapten diphenylcyclopropenone (DPC). CDR3 sequence (DNA): TGTGCCAGCAGCCAGGACAGGGGAGGAGAGACCCAGTACTTC. Encoded protein: CASSQDRGGETQYF.